This T cell receptor beta chain was identified during a study of blood T cells in healthy people across ages. Caucasian, healthy and from Russia, the donors were aged between about 6 and 100. This clonotype was seen only a few times. The CDR3 has 14 residues. Trimming removed 5 bases from V and 0 bases from J, with 10 bases in between. Germline CDR1 DFQATT, CDR2 SNEGSKA (reference sequence). For the second PCR, which ran for about 6 to 11 cycles, a sample-barcoded 5' primer and a J-beta primer mix were used. TCRdb analysed the 5' RACE reads with MiXCR anew, one entry per CDR3 protein. The sample includes some 1.1 million distinct CDR3 sequences, less than 45% seen only once; the top ten take under 15%.

This receptor was obtained from a man in his late teens or twenties in good health. Sequenced material: blood. The gene calls are TRBV20-1 and TRBJ1-4, with TRBD1 as a possible D gene (5 bases). The CDR3 DNA reads TGCAGTGCTGGAACGACAGCAACTAATGAAAAACTGTTTTTT. Its translation: CSAGTTATNEKLFF.